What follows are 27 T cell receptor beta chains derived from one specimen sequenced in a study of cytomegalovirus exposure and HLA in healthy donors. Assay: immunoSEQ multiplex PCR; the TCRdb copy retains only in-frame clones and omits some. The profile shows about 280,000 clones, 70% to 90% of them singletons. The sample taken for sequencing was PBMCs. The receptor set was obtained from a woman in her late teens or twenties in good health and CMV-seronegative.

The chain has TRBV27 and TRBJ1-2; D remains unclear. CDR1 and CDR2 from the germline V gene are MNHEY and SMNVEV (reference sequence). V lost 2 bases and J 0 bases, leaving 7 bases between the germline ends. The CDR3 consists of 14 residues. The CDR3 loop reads CASSLRETNYGYTF. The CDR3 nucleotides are TGTGCCAGCAGTTTAAGAGAGACTAACTATGGCTACACCTTC.

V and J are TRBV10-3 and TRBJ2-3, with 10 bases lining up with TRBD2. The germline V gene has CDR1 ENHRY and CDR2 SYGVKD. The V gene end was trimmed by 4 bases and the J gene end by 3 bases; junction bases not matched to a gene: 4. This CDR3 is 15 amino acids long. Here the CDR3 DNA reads TGTGCCATCAGTGCCGGACTAGCGGAAACAGATACGCAGTATTTT. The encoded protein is CAISAGLAETDTQYF.

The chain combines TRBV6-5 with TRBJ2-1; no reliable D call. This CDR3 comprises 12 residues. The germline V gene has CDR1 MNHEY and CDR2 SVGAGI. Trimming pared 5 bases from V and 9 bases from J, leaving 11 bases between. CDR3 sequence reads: CASSAVIGEQFF. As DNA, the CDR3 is TGTGCCAGCAGTGCCGTTATCGGTGAGCAGTTCTTC.

In nucleotides, the CDR3 is TGTGCCAGCAGTGCCACGGACAGGGGACAAACCGGGGAGCTGTTTTTT. Translation gives CASSATDRGQTGELFF. This sequence joins TRBV25-1 and TRBJ2-2, with 9 bases identical to TRBD1. The CDR3 is 16 amino acids. V lost 4 bases, J lost 5 bases, and 8 bases stayed unmatched. The germline V gene encodes CDR1 MGHDK and CDR2 SYGVNS.

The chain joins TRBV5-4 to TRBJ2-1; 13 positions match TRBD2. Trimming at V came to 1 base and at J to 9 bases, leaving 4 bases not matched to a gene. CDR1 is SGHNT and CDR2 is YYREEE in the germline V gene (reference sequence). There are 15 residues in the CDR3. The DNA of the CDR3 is TGTGCCAGCAGCTTGACTAGCGGGAGGGCCAGTGAGCAGTTCTTC. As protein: CASSLTSGRASEQFF.

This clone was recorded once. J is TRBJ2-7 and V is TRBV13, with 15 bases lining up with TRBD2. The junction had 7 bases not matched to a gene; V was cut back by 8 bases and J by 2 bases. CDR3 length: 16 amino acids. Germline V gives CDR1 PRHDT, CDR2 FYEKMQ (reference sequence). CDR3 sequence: CASGTSGRPKPYEQYF. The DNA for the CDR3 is TGTGCCAGCGGGACTAGCGGGAGGCCAAAACCCTACGAGCAGTACTTC.

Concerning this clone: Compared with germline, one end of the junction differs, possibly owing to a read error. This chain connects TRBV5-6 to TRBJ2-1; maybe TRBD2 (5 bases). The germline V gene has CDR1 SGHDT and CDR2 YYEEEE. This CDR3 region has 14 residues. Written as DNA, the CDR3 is TGTGCCAGCAACTTGCGTGGGAGTTACAATGAGCAGTTCTTC. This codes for CASNLRGSYNEQFF.

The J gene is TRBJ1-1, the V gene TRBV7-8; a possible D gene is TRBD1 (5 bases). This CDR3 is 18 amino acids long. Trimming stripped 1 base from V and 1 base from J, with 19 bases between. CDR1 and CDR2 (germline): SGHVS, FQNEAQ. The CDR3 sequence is CASSLVVGEDLGNTEAFF. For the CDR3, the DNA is TGTGCCAGCAGCTTAGTGGTAGGGGAGGACCTTGGGAACACTGAAGCTTTCTTT.

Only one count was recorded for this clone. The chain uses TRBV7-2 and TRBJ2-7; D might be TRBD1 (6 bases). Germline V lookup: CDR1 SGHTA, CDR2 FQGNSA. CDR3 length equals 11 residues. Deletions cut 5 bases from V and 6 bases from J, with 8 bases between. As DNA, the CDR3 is TGTGCCAGCAGCGGCAGGGGCGAGCAGTACTTC. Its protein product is CASSGRGEQYF.

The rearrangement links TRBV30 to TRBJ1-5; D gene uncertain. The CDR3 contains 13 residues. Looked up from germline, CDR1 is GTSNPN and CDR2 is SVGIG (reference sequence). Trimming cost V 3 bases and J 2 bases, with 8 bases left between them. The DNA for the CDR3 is TGTGCCTGGAGCGAGAGAGGCAATCAGCCCCAGCATTTT. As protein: CAWSERGNQPQHF. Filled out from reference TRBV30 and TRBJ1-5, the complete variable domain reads SQTIHQWPATLVQPVGSPLSLECTVEGTSNPNLYWYRQAAGRGLQLLFYSVGIGQISSEVPQNLSASRPQDRQFILSSKKLLLSDSGFYLCAWSERGNQPQHFGDGTRLSIL.

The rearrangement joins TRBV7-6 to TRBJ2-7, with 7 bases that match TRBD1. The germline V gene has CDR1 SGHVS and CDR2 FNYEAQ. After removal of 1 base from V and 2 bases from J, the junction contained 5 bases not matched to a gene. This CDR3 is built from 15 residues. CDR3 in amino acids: CASSLGGGLTYEQYF. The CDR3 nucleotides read TGTGCCAGCAGCTTAGGAGGGGGCTTGACCTACGAGCAGTACTTC.

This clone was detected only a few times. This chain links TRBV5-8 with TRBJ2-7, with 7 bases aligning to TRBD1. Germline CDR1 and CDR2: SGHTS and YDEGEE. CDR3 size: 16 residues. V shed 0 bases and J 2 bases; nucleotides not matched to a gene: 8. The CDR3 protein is CASSLVGTAFTYEQYF. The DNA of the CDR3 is TGTGCCAGCAGCTTGGTAGGGACAGCCTTCACCTACGAGCAGTACTTC.

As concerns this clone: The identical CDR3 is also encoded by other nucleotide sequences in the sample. In nucleotides, the CDR3 is TGTGCCAGCAGCTTGACGGGTAACACTGAAGCTTTCTTT. The encoded protein is CASSLTGNTEAFF. V and J are TRBV5-4 and TRBJ1-1; D is uncertain. Trimming removed 1 base at V and 2 bases at J, with 6 bases between. The germline V gene has CDR1 SGHNT and CDR2 YYREEE (reference sequence). The CDR3 totals 13 residues.

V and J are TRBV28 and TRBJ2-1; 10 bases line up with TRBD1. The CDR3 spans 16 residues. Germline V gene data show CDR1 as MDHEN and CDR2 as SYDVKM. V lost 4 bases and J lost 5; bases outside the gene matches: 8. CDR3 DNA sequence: TGTGCCAGCAGTTCCCCCTCGGGACAGGGGCACAATGAGCAGTTCTTC. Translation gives CASSSPSGQGHNEQFF.

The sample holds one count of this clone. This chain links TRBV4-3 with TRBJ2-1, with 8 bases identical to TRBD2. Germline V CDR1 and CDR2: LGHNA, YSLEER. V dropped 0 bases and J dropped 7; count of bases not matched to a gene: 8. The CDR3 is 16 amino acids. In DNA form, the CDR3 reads TGCGCCAGCAGCCAAGACACTAGCGGCTTTCGGAATGAGCAGTTCTTC. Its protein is CASSQDTSGFRNEQFF.

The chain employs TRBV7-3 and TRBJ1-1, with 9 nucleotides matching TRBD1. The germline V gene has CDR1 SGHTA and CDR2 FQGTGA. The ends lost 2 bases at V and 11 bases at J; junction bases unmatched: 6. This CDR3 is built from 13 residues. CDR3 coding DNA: TGTGCCAGCAGCTTACCGGACAGGGGTCGGGCTTTCTTT. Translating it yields CASSLPDRGRAFF.

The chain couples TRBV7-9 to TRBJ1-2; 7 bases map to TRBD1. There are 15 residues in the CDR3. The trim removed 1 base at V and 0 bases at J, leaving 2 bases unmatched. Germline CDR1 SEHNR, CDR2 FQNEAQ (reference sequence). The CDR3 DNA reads TGTGCCAGCAGCTTAGAGGGGGCCCCTAACTATGGCTACACCTTC. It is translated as CASSLEGAPNYGYTF.

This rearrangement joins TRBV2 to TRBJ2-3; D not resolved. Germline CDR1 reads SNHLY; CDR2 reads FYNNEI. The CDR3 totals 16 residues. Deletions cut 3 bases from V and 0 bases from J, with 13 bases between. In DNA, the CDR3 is TGTGCCAGCAGTGAGAGACTGGTGACTAGCACAGATACGCAGTATTTT. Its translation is CASSERLVTSTDTQYF.

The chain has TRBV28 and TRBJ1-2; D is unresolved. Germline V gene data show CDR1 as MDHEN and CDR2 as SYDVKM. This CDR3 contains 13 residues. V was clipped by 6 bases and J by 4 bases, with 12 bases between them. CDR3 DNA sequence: TGTGCCAGCAGCACATTCATGGTCTATGGCTACACCTTC. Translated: CASSTFMVYGYTF.

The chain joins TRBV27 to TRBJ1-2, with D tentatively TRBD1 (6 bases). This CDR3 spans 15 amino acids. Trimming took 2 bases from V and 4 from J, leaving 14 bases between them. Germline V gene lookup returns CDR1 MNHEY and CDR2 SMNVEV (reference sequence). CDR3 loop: CASSLGGRAGYGYTF. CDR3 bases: TGTGCCAGCAGTTTAGGGGGCCGGGCTGGCTATGGCTACACCTTC.

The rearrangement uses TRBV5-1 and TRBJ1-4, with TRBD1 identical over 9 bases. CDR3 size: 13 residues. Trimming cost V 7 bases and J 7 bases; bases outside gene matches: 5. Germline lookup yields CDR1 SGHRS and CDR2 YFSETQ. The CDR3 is CASGPTGGEKLFF. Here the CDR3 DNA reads TGCGCCAGCGGGCCGACAGGGGGTGAAAAACTGTTTTTT.

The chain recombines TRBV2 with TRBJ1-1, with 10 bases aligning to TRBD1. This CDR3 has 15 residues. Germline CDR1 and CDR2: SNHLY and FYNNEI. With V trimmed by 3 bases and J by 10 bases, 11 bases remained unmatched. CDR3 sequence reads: CASSDPGTGAVVAFF. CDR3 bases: TGTGCCAGCAGTGATCCCGGGACAGGGGCCGTCGTAGCTTTCTTT.

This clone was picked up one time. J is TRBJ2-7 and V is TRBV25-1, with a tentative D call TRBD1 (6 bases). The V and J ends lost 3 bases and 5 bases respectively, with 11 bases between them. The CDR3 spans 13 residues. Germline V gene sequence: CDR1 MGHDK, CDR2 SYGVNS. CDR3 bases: TGTGCCAGCAGTGATCCCCCAGGGGACGAGCAGTACTTC. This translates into CASSDPPGDEQYF.

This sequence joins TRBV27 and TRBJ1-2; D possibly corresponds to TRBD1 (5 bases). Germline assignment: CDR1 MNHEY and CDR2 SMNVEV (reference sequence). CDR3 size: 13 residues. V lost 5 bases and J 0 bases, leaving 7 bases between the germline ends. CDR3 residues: CASSGGANYGYTF. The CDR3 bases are TGTGCCAGCAGTGGGGGGGCTAACTATGGCTACACCTTC.

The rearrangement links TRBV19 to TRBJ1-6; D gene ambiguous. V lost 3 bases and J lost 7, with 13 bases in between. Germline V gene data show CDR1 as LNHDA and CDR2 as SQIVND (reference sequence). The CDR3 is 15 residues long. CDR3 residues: CASSIEGLLNSPLHF. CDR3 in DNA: TGTGCCAGTAGTATTGAGGGCCTTCTAAATTCACCCCTCCACTTT.

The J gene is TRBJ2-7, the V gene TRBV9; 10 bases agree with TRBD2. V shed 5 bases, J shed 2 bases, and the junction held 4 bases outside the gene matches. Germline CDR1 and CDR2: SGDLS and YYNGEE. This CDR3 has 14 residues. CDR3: CASSKREGAYEQYF. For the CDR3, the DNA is TGTGCCAGCAGTAAGCGGGAGGGTGCCTACGAGCAGTACTTC.

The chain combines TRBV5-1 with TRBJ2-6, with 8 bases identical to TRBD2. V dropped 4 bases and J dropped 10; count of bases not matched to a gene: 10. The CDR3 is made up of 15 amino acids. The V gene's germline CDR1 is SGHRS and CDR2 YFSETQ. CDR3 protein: CASSPGGAPANVLTF. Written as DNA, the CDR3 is TGCGCCAGCAGCCCGGGGGGGGCCCCCGCTAACGTCCTGACTTTC.